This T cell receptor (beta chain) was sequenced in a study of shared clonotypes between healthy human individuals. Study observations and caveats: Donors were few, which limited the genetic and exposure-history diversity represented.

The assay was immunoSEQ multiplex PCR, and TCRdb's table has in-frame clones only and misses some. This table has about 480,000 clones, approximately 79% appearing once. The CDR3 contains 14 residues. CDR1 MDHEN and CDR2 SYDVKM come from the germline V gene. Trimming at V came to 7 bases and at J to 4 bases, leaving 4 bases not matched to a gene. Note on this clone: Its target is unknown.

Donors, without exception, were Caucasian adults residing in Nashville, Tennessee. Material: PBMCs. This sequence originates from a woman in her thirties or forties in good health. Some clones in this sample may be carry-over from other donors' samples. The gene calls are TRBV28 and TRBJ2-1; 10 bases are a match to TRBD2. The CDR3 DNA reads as TGTGCCAGCACAAGCGGGAGGGCATACAATGAGCAGTTCTTC. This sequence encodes CASTSGRAYNEQFF.